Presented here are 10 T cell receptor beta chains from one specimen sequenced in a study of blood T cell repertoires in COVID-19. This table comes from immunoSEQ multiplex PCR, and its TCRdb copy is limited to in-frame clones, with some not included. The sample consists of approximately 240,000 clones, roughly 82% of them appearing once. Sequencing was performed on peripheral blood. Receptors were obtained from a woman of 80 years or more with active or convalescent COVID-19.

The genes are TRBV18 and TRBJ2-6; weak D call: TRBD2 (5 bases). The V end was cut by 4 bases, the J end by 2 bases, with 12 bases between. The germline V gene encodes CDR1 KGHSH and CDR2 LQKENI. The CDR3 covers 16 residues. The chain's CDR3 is CASSLYPGTGANVLTF. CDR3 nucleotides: TGTGCCAGCTCACTGTATCCGGGGACTGGGGCCAACGTCCTGACTTTC.

The CDR3 coding sequence is TGTGCCACCAGTGATTCAAGGGGACAGTTCAATCAGCCCCAGCATTTT. Amino acid sequence: CATSDSRGQFNQPQHF. The chain combines TRBV24-1 with TRBJ1-5, with 7 bases matching TRBD1. The junction had 6 bases not matched to a gene; V was cut back by 2 bases and J by 3 bases. The CDR3 extends over 16 amino acids. CDR1 is KGHDR and CDR2 is SFDVKD in the germline V gene.

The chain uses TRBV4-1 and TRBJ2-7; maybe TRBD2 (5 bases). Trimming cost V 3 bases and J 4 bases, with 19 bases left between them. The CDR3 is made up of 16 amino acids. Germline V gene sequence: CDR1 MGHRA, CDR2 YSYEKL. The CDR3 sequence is CASSQGAARANYEQYF. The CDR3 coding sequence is TGCGCCAGCAGCCAGGGAGCGGCAAGAGCTAATTACGAGCAGTACTTC.

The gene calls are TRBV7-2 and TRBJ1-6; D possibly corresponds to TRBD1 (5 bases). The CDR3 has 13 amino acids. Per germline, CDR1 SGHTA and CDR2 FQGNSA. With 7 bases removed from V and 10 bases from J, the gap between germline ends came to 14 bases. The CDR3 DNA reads TGTGCCAGCAACTTGGCGGGGCGGTCACCCCTCCACTTT. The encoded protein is CASNLAGRSPLHF.

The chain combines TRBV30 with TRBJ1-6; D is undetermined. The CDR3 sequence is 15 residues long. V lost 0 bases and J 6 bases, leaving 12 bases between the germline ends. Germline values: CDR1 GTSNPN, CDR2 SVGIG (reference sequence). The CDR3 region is CAWSVLGLFNSPLHF. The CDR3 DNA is TGTGCCTGGAGTGTACTAGGCCTCTTTAATTCACCCCTCCACTTT.

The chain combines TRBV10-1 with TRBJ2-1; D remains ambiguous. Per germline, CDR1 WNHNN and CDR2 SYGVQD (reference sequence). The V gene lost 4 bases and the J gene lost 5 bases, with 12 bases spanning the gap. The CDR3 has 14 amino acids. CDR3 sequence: CASSVSASNNEQFF. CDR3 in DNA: TGCGCCAGCAGTGTATCAGCGTCTAACAATGAGCAGTTCTTC.

CDR3 in amino acids: CASQAGPLNTEAFF. The CDR3 DNA reads as TGTGCCAGTCAAGCGGGACCACTTAACACTGAAGCTTTCTTT. The chain joins TRBV19 to TRBJ1-1; TRBD1 is a possible D gene (5 bases). The germline V gene encodes CDR1 LNHDA and CDR2 SQIVND (reference sequence). This CDR3 region has 14 residues. V was shortened by 8 bases and J by 2 bases, with 15 bases between the two germline ends.

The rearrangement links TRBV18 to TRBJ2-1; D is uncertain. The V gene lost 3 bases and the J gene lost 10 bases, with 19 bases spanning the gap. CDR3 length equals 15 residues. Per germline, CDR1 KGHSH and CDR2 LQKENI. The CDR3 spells CASSPRLLLGREQFF. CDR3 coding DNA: TGTGCCAGCTCACCGCGGCTACTACTCGGCCGGGAGCAGTTCTTC.

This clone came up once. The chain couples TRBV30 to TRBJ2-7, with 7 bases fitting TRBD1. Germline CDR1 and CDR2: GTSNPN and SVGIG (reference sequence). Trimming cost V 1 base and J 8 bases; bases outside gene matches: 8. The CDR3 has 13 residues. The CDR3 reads CAWSGIRTGQQYF. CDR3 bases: TGTGCCTGGAGTGGAATTCGGACAGGTCAGCAGTACTTC.

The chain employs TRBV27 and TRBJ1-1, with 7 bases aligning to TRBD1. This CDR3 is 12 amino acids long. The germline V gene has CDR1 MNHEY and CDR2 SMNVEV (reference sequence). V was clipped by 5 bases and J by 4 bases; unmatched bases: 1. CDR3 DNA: TGTGCCAGCAGTCAGGGGGGCACTGAAGCTTTCTTT. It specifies CASSQGGTEAFF.